The sequence of this T cell receptor (beta chain) was determined in a study of T cell repertoires in cytomegalovirus infection. This clonotype has ten or more counts. Its antigen is unknown. TCRdb fed the reads into MiXCR, producing one record per CDR3 protein. The sample carries around 800,000 distinct CDR3 sequences, 30% to 35% recorded once. The receptor was derived from a human donor in good health (CMV status not recorded). Some clones in this sample may be carry-over from other donors' samples. Sequenced here: cultured CD8+ T cells from PBMCs, sampled from culture after CMV antigen stimulation.

CDR3 region: CASSRGGGNEQFF. The CDR3 nucleotides read TGTGCCAGCAGCCGAGGTGGGGGCAATGAGCAGTTCTTC. This chain uses TRBV7-6 with TRBJ2-1, with D perhaps being TRBD1 or TRBD2 (5 bases each). CDR1 is SGHVS and CDR2 is FNYEAQ in the germline V gene. V lost 5 bases, J lost 6 bases, and 11 bases lay in between. This CDR3 has 13 residues.